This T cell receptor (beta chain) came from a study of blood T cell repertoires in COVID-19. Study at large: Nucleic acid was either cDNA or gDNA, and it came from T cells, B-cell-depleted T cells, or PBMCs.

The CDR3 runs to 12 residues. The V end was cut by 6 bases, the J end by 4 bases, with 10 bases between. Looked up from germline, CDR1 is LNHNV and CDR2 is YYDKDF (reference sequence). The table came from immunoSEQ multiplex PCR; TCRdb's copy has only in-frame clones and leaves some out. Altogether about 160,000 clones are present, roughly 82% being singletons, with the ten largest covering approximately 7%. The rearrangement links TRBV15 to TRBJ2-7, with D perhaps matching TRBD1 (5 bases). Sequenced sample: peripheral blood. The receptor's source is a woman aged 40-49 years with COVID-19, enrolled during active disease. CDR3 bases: TGTGCCACCAGTATGCAGGGTTACGAGCAGTACTTC. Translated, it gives CATSMQGYEQYF.